This is a list of T cell receptor beta chains from one sample in a study of response to subunit inactivated influenza vaccine. From the RT-PCR reads, TCRdb called clonotypes with MiXCR, one entry per CDR3 protein. Here the sample spans 500,000 to 700,000 distinct CDR3 sequences, 20% to 25% being singletons. This same sample was also part of a study on T cells expressing NK-cell markers.

Material: CD4+ T cells sorted from PBMCs, obtained 11 to 12 days after vaccination. These TCRs come from a man between 45 and 60 years old who received an inactivated influenza vaccine. The CDR3 runs from the conserved cysteine through the conserved F or W. Fields, in order: J gene, V gene, D gene, clone size, CDR3 DNA, CDR3 protein. D genes are given only for firm matches. Part of the rows lack a size; the others show once, few, many or a class for expanded clones.

TRBJ2-7	TRBV27	NA	few	TGTGCCAGCAGTTATGGTCGCTACTACGAGCAGTACTTC	CASSYGRYYEQYF
TRBJ1-6	TRBV7-8	TRBD1	NA	TGTGCCAGCAGTCCCCGCACCGGGACAGGGGGGAGTTGGAATTCACCCCTCCACTTT	CASSPRTGTGGSWNSPLHF
TRBJ2-1	TRBV4-3	TRBD2	NA	TGCGCCAGCAGCCCTAGGACTAGCGGGGGGGGGTTATACAATGAGCAGTTCTTC	CASSPRTSGGGLYNEQFF
TRBJ2-3	TRBV5-1	TRBD1	NA	TGCGCCAGCAGCTTGGGGCCGCGGACAGGGGGCACAGATACGCAGTATTTT	CASSLGPRTGGTDTQYF
TRBJ2-7	TRBV28	TRBD1	NA	TGTGCCAGCAACCGACAGGGTCGCGACGAGCAGTACTTC	CASNRQGRDEQYF
TRBJ2-1	TRBV4-1	NA	few	TGCGCCAGCAGCTTTACGGGGGAGCGATCCTACAATGAGCAGTTCTTC	CASSFTGERSYNEQFF
TRBJ2-2	TRBV9	NA	NA	TGTGCCAGCAGCGAGGAGGGGGCGGCCGGGGAGCTGTTTTTT	CASSEEGAAGELFF
TRBJ1-4	TRBV7-9	NA	few	TGTGCCAGCACCTTTGGAAGCGGGCCCGGGGATGAAAAACTGTTTTTT	CASTFGSGPGDEKLFF
TRBJ2-1	TRBV4-1	TRBD1	NA	TGCGCCAGCAGCCTCTCCCGAGGGACAGGGGGCAATGAGCAGTTCTTC	CASSLSRGTGGNEQFF
TRBJ1-1	TRBV10-2	NA	NA	TGCGCCAGCTTCCGGGCCAACACTGAAGCTTTCTTT	CASFRANTEAFF
TRBJ2-5	TRBV29-1	TRBD2	few	TGCAGCGTTGGCCCTATAGCGGGGAGAGAGACCCAGTACTTC	CSVGPIAGRETQYF
TRBJ2-6	TRBV27	NA	few	TGTGCCAGCAGTCCCAAGACAGACAGCTCTGGGGCCAACGTCCTGACTTTC	CASSPKTDSSGANVLTF
TRBJ2-7	TRBV20-1	TRBD1	NA	TGCAGTGCCCTAGGATTCGGACAGGGAAAATACGAGCAGTACTTC	CSALGFGQGKYEQYF
TRBJ1-1	TRBV6-1	NA	few	TGTGCCAGCAGACTAGACCGAAACACTGAAGCTTTCTTT	CASRLDRNTEAFF
TRBJ2-6	TRBV20-1	NA	NA	TGCAGTGCACTTCCAGGGCTAGAGGCCAACGTCCTGACTTTC	CSALPGLEANVLTF
TRBJ2-7	TRBV30	NA	NA	TGTGCCTGGAGTGGTGGGTCCTACGAGCAGTACTTC	CAWSGGSYEQYF
TRBJ1-4	TRBV5-5	TRBD1	NA	TGTGCCAGCAGCTCCCAACCACCGGACAGGGCGGAAGAAAAACTGTTTTTT	CASSSQPPDRAEEKLFF
TRBJ1-1	TRBV20-1	NA	NA	TGCAGTGCTAGAGTTTTAGGCCAACAAGAAGCTTTCTTT	CSARVLGQQEAFF
TRBJ2-5	TRBV9	NA	NA	TGTGCCAGCAGCCCCAGGGTGAGAGAGACCCAGTACTTC	CASSPRVRETQYF
TRBJ2-3	TRBV7-9	TRBD1	NA	TGTGCCAGCAGCTCAAACAGGGGGAGGAAGGCAGATACGCAGTATTTT	CASSSNRGRKADTQYF
TRBJ2-3	TRBV10-2	TRBD2	NA	TGCGCCAGCAGTGACCTAGCGGGGTACACAGATACGCAGTATTTT	CASSDLAGYTDTQYF
TRBJ2-7	TRBV23-1	NA	few	TGCGCCAGCAGTGCGGGGATTTACGAGCAGTACTTC	CASSAGIYEQYF
TRBJ2-5	TRBV3-1	NA	few	TGTGCCAGCAGCCAAGATTGGGCAGGCGAGACCCAGTACTTC	CASSQDWAGETQYF
TRBJ1-1	TRBV28	NA	NA	TGTGCCAGCGGTCGGTACACTGAAGCTTTCTTT	CASGRYTEAFF
TRBJ2-4	TRBV9	TRBD1	few	TGTGCCAGCAGCCCTAGACAGGGGGCTGGGAACATTCAGTACTTC	CASSPRQGAGNIQYF
TRBJ1-5	TRBV20-1	NA	few	TGCAGTGCGAGGGGACCCCCTGCCCAGCCCCAGCATTTT	CSARGPPAQPQHF
TRBJ2-7	TRBV20-1	NA	few	TGCAGTGCTAGAGTTGCTACACACTCCTACGAGCAGTACTTC	CSARVATHSYEQYF
TRBJ1-3	TRBV5-1	NA	NA	TGCGCCAGCAGCTCGGGGGGGAGCCGCGGTGGAAACACCATATATTTT	CASSSGGSRGGNTIYF
TRBJ1-6	TRBV4-2	TRBD1	NA	TGTGCCAGCAGCCAAGATAAATGGGACAGGGATTCACCCCTCCACTTT	CASSQDKWDRDSPLHF
TRBJ2-5	TRBV28	TRBD2	NA	TGTGCCAGCAGGACTAGCGGGCAGATAGAGACCCAGTACTTC	CASRTSGQIETQYF
TRBJ2-3	TRBV5-1	TRBD2	NA	TGCGCCAGCAGCTTGGAGCCCGGCGGGGGGGCCACAGATACGCAGTATTTT	CASSLEPGGGATDTQYF
TRBJ1-2	TRBV5-1	TRBD1	many	TGCGCCAGCAGCTATACAGGGGATGGCTACACCTTC	CASSYTGDGYTF
TRBJ1-4	TRBV20-1	NA	few	TGCAGTGCTGGCCCACAGGGAGTAAATGAAAAACTGTTTTTT	CSAGPQGVNEKLFF
TRBJ2-2	TRBV4-3	TRBD2	NA	TGCGCCAGCAGCCAAGATGTTCGAGCGGGAGGCCCCACCGGGGAGCTGTTTTTT	CASSQDVRAGGPTGELFF
TRBJ2-3	TRBV6-1	NA	many	TGTGCCAGCAGTCCCCTCTCCTCTAGGGAAATGCAGTATTTT	CASSPLSSREMQYF
TRBJ2-1	TRBV5-6	TRBD2	few	TGTGCCAGCAGCCCAGCTAGACAGGTCTTCCTAGCGGGAGCATACAATGAGCAGTTCTTC	CASSPARQVFLAGAYNEQFF
TRBJ2-3	TRBV12-3/TRBV12-4	NA	many	TGTGCCAGCGGGGGGAACACAGATACGCAGTATTTT	CASGGNTDTQYF
TRBJ1-1	TRBV12-3/TRBV12-4	TRBD1	many	TGTGCCAGCAAAGGACAGGGAGCGAACACTGAAGCTTTCTTT	CASKGQGANTEAFF
TRBJ2-5	TRBV28	NA	NA	TGTGCCAGTCGGGTCCCCGGACGGGAGACCCAGTACTTC	CASRVPGRETQYF
TRBJ2-5	TRBV5-6	NA	NA	TGTGCCAGCAGCTTGGTAGGGGATTTCCAAGAGACCCAGTACTTC	CASSLVGDFQETQYF
TRBJ2-5	TRBV5-1	TRBD2	NA	TGCGCCAGCAGCCCTAGCGGGGCCGAAGAGACCCAGTACTTC	CASSPSGAEETQYF